This TCR beta chain was identified in a study of T cell responses to AZD1222 COVID-19 vaccine. Study-level findings and limits: It should be noted that donors were predominantly white British and more often female, and clonal diversity was possibly underestimated.

About this clone: Its antigen is undetermined.

Looked up from germline, CDR1 is SGHVS and CDR2 is FNYEAQ. The CDR3 has 16 residues. V was pared by 1 base and J by 5 bases, with 2 bases of the junction left unmatched. Profiling relied on immunoSEQ multiplex PCR, and the TCRdb table lists in-frame clones only, not all of them. The sample shows about 110,000 clones, about 88% of them seen only once. The TCR comes from an adult in good health. The chain employs TRBV7-6 and TRBJ2-2; 12 nucleotides line up with TRBD2. Specimen: peripheral blood, collected on day 0 of AZD1222 vaccination. The CDR3 spells CASSLGLAGVTGELFF. CDR3 nucleotides: TGTGCCAGCAGCTTAGGACTAGCGGGAGTTACCGGGGAGCTGTTTTTT.